This T cell receptor beta chain was found in a study of beta chain features in type 1 diabetes. Overall study results and limits: Across patients, naive, central memory and Treg TCRB repertoires exhibited apparently greater similarity than was observed across healthy donors.

What was sequenced were expressed TCRB transcripts, since all of the isolated RNA had been reverse transcribed. About 3.6 million reads was the average for naive, central memory and regulatory T cell samples. Sequencing used immunoSEQ multiplex PCR; TCRdb keeps in-frame clones, though not all of them. The sample holds over 700,000 clones, 15% to 20% seen once. This clone occurred a few times. Antigen: not known. The germline gives CDR1 MDHEN, CDR2 SYDVKM. The trim removed 6 bases at V and 2 bases at J, leaving 3 bases unmatched. The length of the CDR3 is 14 residues. Sequencing was carried out using naive CD4+ T cells from blood. This sequence originates from a young woman in good health. The V call is TRBV28, the J call TRBJ2-3, with 9 bases aligning to TRBD2. The chain's CDR3 is CASRTSGLTDTQYF. The CDR3 nucleotides read TGTGCCAGCAGGACTAGCGGTCTCACAGATACGCAGTATTTT.